The 2 T cell receptor beta chains below were found in one sample sequenced in a study of regulatory T cells in long-lasting Graves disease. iRepertoire HTBI primers and Arm-PCR of CDR3 regions built TCR beta libraries. TCRdb re-derived calls from the multiplex PCR reads in MiXCR, one entry per CDR3 protein. The sample carries some 280,000 distinct CDR3 sequences, 22% recorded once. Time point given: persistent/refractory GD, antithyroid drugs over 5 years with positive TRAb. PBMC-derived RNA was used for the TCR library. Sequenced here: peripheral blood mononuclear cells (PBMCs), sampled when the disease was refractory, from a patient treated with antithyroid drugs. The receptors shown here come from a female donor with Graves disease.

This clonotype came up many times. The gene calls are TRBV13 and TRBJ2-5, with 7 bases fitting TRBD2. The CDR3 is 16 amino acids. Per the germline V gene, CDR1 is PRHDT and CDR2 is FYEKMQ (reference sequence). V was clipped by 0 bases and J by 0 bases; unmatched bases: 4. CDR3 nucleotide sequence: TGTGCCAGCAGCTTAGGCCCAGCGGGGCACCAAGAGACCCAGTACTTC. It codes for CASSLGPAGHQETQYF.

This chain uses TRBV3-1 with TRBJ1-2; the D is unclear. Germline V gene sequence: CDR1 LGHDT, CDR2 YNNKEL (reference sequence). V was clipped by 0 bases and J by 7 bases, with 12 bases between them. The length of the CDR3 is 14 residues. The CDR3 loop reads CASSQDRTPSGYTF. CDR3 DNA: TGTGCCAGCAGCCAAGACAGGACGCCGTCTGGCTACACCTTC.